The sequence of this TCR beta chain was determined in a study of chemoradiotherapy in HPV16-positive cancers. Turning to the study itself: A couple of HPV16-positive patients' cells yielded candidate HPV-specific clones and common motifs. Study-wide points: Better recurrence-free survival went with HPV-responsive T-cell expansion in HPV16-positive patients. During treatment, candidate HPV-specific clones and E7-related motifs expanded in tumor.

Turning to this clone: The antigen is undetermined.

Repertoires were sampled repeatedly during chemoradiotherapy. Repertoires were generated with immunoSEQ multiplex PCR, while TCRdb's copy carries only in-frame clones and drops some. The profile shows around 30,000 clones, around 92% of them singletons. The sample was blood, taken from a patient who underwent chemoradiotherapy. The receptor's source is a human donor with HPV-associated anogenital cancer.

The CDR3 coding sequence is TGTGCCAGCAGGCCCCAAACAGGCTTCTCTGGAAACACCATATATTTT. Encoded protein: CASRPQTGFSGNTIYF. The chain links TRBV7-9 to TRBJ1-3, with D possibly matching TRBD1 (5 bases). V shed 6 bases and J shed 0 bases, with 15 bases lying between them. This CDR3 comprises 16 residues. Germline V gives CDR1 SEHNR, CDR2 FQNEAQ (reference sequence).